This T cell receptor beta chain was recorded in a study of early T cells in non-severe SARS-CoV-2 infection. At the level of the study: Sequencing input comprised bulk RNA from unsorted whole blood; chain pairing was not available. Study-wide points: Matching results from VDJdb favored anti-spike CD8 responses, leaving private and CD4 specificities undetected.

The germline gives CDR1 MDHEN, CDR2 SYDVKM. Between the trimmed V and J ends, which lost 3 bases and 0 bases, there was a span of 11 bases. CDR3 size: 15 residues. This clonotype has just a few counts. No antigen is known for it. Researchers attached unique molecular identifiers to individual cDNA molecules. TCRdb independently ran MiXCR on the 5' RACE reads; one entry per CDR3 protein. The sample consists of roughly 120,000 distinct CDR3 sequences, 10% to 15% of them appearing once. This receptor was taken from an adult who was a healthcare worker with PCR-confirmed SARS-CoV-2 infection or an uninfected control (not recorded which). Sequences were derived from whole blood, sampled at baseline. The chain couples TRBV28 to TRBJ1-1; possible D gene TRBD1, 6 bases. The chain's CDR3 is CASSFDTGMNTEAFF. For the CDR3, the DNA is TGTGCCAGCAGTTTCGATACAGGGATGAACACTGAAGCTTTCTTT. Using reference TRBV28 and TRBJ1-1 for the parts outside the CDR3, the full variable domain is DVKVTQSSRYLVKRTGEKVFLECVQDMDHENMFWYRQDPGLGLRLIYFSYDVKMKEKGDIPEGYSVSREKKERFSLILESASTNQTSMYLCASSFDTGMNTEAFFGQGTRLTVV.